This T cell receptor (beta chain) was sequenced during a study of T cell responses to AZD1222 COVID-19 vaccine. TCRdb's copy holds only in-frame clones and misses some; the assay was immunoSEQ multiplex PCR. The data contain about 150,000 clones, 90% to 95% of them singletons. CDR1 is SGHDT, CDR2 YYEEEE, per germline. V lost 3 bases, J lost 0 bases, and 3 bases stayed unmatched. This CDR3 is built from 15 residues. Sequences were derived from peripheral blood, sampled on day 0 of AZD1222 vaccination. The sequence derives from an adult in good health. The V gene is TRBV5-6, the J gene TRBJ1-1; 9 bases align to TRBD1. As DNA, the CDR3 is TGTGCCAGCAGCTGGGGACAGGGCTTGAACACTGAAGCTTTCTTT. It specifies CASSWGQGLNTEAFF.